This is a list of T cell receptor beta chains from one sample in a study of T-cell memory formation after mild COVID-19. MiXCR, run by TCRdb on the 5' RACE reads, gives a single entry per CDR3 protein. The sample records 310,000 or so distinct CDR3 sequences, more than 15% being singletons. The source material was PBMCs or a T cell subset sorted from them (not recorded which). These receptors came from a man between 18 and 35 years old who had mild COVID-19 (a few samples of this study predate the infection). Cell type and time point are not known. The CDR3 runs from the conserved cysteine through the conserved F or W. The D gene is left open where the match is weak. Some rows have no size entry. The others give once, few or many, or a class for an expanded clone.

13 TRBJ2-4 TRBV7-2 many TRBD1 TGTGCCAGCAACCCGACAGGGGGAGACATTCAGTACTTC CASNPTGGDIQYF
13 TRBJ2-2 TRBV5-1 medium-sized - TGCGCCAGCAGCTTAGGGAACACCGGGGAGCTGTTTTTT CASSLGNTGELFF
14 TRBJ2-7 TRBV4-3 - - TGCGCCAGCAGCCAAGATCTGGGTAGCTACGAGCAGTACTTC CASSQDLGSYEQYF
12 TRBJ2-7 TRBV7-6 - - TGTGCCAGCAGCTTAGGCCCCGGCGAGCAGTACTTC CASSLGPGEQYF
18 TRBJ2-3 TRBV7-2 - TRBD2 TGTGCCAGCAGCCGAGAGCCACCGGGACTAGCGGCCACAGATACGCAGTATTTT CASSREPPGLAATDTQYF
15 TRBJ2-3 TRBV11-2 - - TGTGCCAGCAGCTCAGGTCCTACCCGCACAGATACGCAGTATTTT CASSSGPTRTDTQYF
17 TRBJ1-4 TRBV23-1 few TRBD1 TGCGCCAGCAGTCAAGAACAGGGGGCGGCAAATAATGAAAAACTGTTTTTT CASSQEQGAANNEKLFF
13 TRBJ1-5 TRBV11-2 - - TGTGCCAGCAGCTCCAGGGCGAATCAGCCCCAGCATTTT CASSSRANQPQHF
15 TRBJ1-4 TRBV7-2 - TRBD1 TGTGCCAGCAGCTTACCGACAGGGGATAATGAAAAACTGTTTTTT CASSLPTGDNEKLFF
14 TRBJ2-1 TRBV5-1 many TRBD1 TGCGCCAGCAGGTCGGACAGGGGACACAATGAGCAGTTCTTC CASRSDRGHNEQFF
14 TRBJ1-1 TRBV18 few - TGTGCCAGCTCACCACCAACTTGGGGGAGTGAAGCTTTCTTT CASSPPTWGSEAFF
13 TRBJ1-2 TRBV19 few - TGTGCCAGTAGTACCCTCAACAGGAGTGGCTACACCTTC CASSTLNRSGYTF
16 TRBJ2-6 TRBV5-1 - TRBD2 TGCGCCAGCAGACCTTCGGGGGGCTCTGGGGCCAACGTCCTGACTTTC CASRPSGGSGANVLTF
16 TRBJ2-7 TRBV4-1 few - TGCGCCAGCAGCTACAGGGTTGGGCTCCCTCTCTACGAGCAGTACTTC CASSYRVGLPLYEQYF
14 TRBJ2-5 TRBV16 few - TGTGCCAGCAGCCAATCAGGAGGGTCCGGGACCCAGTACTTC CASSQSGGSGTQYF
12 TRBJ2-3 TRBV2 - - TGTGCCAGCTCACTAGGGTGGAATACGCAGTATTTT CASSLGWNTQYF
15 TRBJ1-1 TRBV5-1 - - TGCGCCAGCAGCTTGTACGCAGGGGCGGACACTGAAGCTTTCTTT CASSLYAGADTEAFF
15 TRBJ2-7 TRBV4-1 few - TGCGCCAGCAGCCAAGGCCTGGTAAGCTCCTACGAGCAGTACTTC CASSQGLVSSYEQYF
15 TRBJ1-5 TRBV19 - - TGTGCCAGTAGTAGGCCCGGGGATGGCAATCAGCCCCAGCATTTT CASSRPGDGNQPQHF
15 TRBJ2-2 TRBV5-1 - - TGCGCCAGCAGCTTGGAGGTGGGCCTCACCGGGGAGCTGTTTTTT CASSLEVGLTGELFF
14 TRBJ1-2 TRBV4-2 many - TGTGCCAGCAGCCAAGAGAACGCGGACGGTGGCTACACCTTC CASSQENADGGYTF
14 TRBJ1-2 TRBV6-2/TRBV6-3 few TRBD1 TGTGCCAGCAGACGCGACAGGGGGCTCTATGGCTACACCTTC CASRRDRGLYGYTF
16 TRBJ2-1 TRBV5-1 - TRBD2 TGCGCCAGCAGCCGTCGGACTAGCGGGGGGGCCTATGAGCAGTTCTTC CASSRRTSGGAYEQFF
14 TRBJ1-1 TRBV7-2 - - TGTGCCAGCAGCTTATACCCCGTGAACACTGAAGCTTTCTTT CASSLYPVNTEAFF
16 TRBJ1-2 TRBV4-3 few - TGCGCCAGCAGCCAAGACATCAGAACCCTCGAATATGGCTACACCTTC CASSQDIRTLEYGYTF
15 TRBJ1-2 TRBV18 - TRBD1 TGTGCCAGCTCAACGACAGGGGGCAGCTTCGGTGGCTACACCTTC CASSTTGGSFGGYTF
12 TRBJ2-7 TRBV20-1 - TRBD1 TGCAGTGCTTCTGGACAGGGGAACGAGCAGTACTTC CSASGQGNEQYF
12 TRBJ2-7 TRBV5-6 - - TGTGCCTCCTCAGGGGGGACCTACGAGCAGTACTTC CASSGGTYEQYF
14 TRBJ2-5 TRBV6-2/TRBV6-3 - - TGTGCCAGCAATCGAAAACAGGGTCTGCAGACCCAGTACTTC CASNRKQGLQTQYF
13 TRBJ2-1 TRBV18 many - TGTGCCAGCAGCTTGGGACAATACAATGAGCAGTTCTTC CASSLGQYNEQFF
16 TRBJ2-5 TRBV4-1 - TRBD2 TGCGCCAGCAGCCGGAAGCTAGCGGGAGATGAAGAGACCCAGTACTTC CASSRKLAGDEETQYF
15 TRBJ1-5 TRBV5-1 - - TGCGCCAGCAGCTTGGCGGGGGGTAGCAATCAGCCCCAGCATTTT CASSLAGGSNQPQHF
16 TRBJ1-4 TRBV7-9 - - TGTGCCAGCAGGTCCGGGACGGACTCAACTAATGAAAAACTGTTTTTT CASRSGTDSTNEKLFF
16 TRBJ1-1 TRBV6-5 - TRBD1 TGTGCCAGCAGGACGGGACAGAGCCCCGGAATCACTGAAGCTTTCTTT CASRTGQSPGITEAFF
15 TRBJ1-2 TRBV28 - - TGTGCCAGCAGTTCGGTTGGGGAGAGTAACTATGGCTACACCTTC CASSSVGESNYGYTF
15 TRBJ2-2 TRBV4-1 few - TGCGCCAGCAGCCAAGAGGGGTTGCTGGCCGGGGAGCTGTTTTTT CASSQEGLLAGELFF
13 TRBJ2-1 TRBV30 - - TGTGCCTGGAGTGTGGGAGGAGACAATGAGCAGTTCTTC CAWSVGGDNEQFF
12 TRBJ2-7 TRBV3-1 - - TGTGCCAGCAGCCAACAGGGCTACGAGCAGTACTTC CASSQQGYEQYF
14 TRBJ1-5 TRBV4-3 - - TGCGCCAGCAGCCAAGATCGGGCGAATCAGCCCCAGCATTTT CASSQDRANQPQHF
17 TRBJ2-6 TRBV10-3 - TRBD1 TGTGCCACCGAACCGGGACAGGGCCGATCTGGGGCCAACGTCCTGACTTTC CATEPGQGRSGANVLTF
14 TRBJ1-1 TRBV6-5 - - TGTGCCAGCGACACTGAAGGCGGGGGCACTGAAGCTTTCTTT CASDTEGGGTEAFF
15 TRBJ2-6 TRBV7-6 many - TGTGCCAGCAGCTTAGGGACACTTGGGGCCAACGTCCTGACTTTC CASSLGTLGANVLTF
14 TRBJ2-3 TRBV11-1 - - TGTGCCAGCAGCTTAGAGGGGCCAGGAGATACGCAGTATTTT CASSLEGPGDTQYF
15 TRBJ2-1 TRBV12-3/TRBV12-4 few TRBD2 TGTGCCAGCAGTTTAGCTAGCGGGGGGGACAATGAGCAGTTCTTC CASSLASGGDNEQFF
12 TRBJ2-1 TRBV25-1 - - TGTGCCAGCGCCGAGGGAGGAACTGAGCAGTTCTTC CASAEGGTEQFF
13 TRBJ1-1 TRBV5-6 many - TGTGCCAGCCCTGGGACGGGGAACACTGAAGCTTTCTTT CASPGTGNTEAFF